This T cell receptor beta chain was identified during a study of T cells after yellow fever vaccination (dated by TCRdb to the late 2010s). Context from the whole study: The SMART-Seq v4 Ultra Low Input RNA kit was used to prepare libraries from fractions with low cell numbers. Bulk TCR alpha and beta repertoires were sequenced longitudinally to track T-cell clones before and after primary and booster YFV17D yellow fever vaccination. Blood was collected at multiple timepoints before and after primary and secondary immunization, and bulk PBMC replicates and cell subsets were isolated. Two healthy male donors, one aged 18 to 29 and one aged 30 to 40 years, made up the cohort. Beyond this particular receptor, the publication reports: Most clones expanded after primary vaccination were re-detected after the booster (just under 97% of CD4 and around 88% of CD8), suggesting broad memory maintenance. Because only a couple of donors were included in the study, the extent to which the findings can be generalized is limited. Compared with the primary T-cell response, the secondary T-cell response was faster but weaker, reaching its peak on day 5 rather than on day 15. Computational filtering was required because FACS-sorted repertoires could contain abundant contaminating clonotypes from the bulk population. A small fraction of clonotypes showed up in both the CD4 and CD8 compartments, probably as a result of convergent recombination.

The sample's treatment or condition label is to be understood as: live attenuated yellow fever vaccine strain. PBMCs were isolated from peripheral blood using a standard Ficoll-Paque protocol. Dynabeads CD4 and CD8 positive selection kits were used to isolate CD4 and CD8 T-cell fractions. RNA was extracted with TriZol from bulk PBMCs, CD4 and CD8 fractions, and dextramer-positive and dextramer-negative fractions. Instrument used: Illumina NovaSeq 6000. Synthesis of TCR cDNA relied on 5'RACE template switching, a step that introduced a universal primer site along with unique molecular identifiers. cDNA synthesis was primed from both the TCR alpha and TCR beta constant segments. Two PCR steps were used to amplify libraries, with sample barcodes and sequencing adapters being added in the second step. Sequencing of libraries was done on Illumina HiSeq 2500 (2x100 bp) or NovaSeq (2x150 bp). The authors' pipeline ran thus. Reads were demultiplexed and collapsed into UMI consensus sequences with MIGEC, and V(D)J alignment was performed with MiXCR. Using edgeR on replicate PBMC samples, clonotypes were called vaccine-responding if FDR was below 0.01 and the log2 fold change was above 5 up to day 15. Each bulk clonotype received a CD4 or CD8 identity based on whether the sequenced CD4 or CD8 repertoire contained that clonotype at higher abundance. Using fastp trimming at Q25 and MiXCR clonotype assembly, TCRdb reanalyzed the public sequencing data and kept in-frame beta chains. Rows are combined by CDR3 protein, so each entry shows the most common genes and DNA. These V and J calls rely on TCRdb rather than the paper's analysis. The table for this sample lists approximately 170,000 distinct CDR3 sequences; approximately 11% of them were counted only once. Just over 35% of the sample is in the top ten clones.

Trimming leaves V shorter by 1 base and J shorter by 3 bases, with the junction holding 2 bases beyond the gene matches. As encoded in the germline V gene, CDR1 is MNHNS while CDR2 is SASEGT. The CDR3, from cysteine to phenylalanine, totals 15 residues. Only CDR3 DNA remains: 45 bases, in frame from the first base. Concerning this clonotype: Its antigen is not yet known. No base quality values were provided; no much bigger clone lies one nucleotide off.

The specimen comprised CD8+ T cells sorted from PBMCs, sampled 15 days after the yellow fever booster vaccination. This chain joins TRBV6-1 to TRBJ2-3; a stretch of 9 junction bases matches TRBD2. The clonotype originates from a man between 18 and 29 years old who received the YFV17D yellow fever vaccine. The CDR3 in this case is CASSEEAGGTDTQYF. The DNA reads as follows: TGTGCCAGCAGTGAAGAGGCGGGGGGGACAGATACGCAGTATTTT.